These T cell receptor beta chains were read from a single sample in a study of cytotoxic CD8 clonotypes in ibrutinib-treated CLL. Generated by immunoSEQ multiplex PCR, the TCRdb table keeps only in-frame clones and is missing some. Of about 140,000 clones listed, around 93% are singletons. Here the sequenced sample was PBMCs, taken after 12 months of ibrutinib treatment. The receptor source for this set is a human donor with chronic lymphocytic leukemia. CDR3s include the opening cysteine and the closing phenylalanine or tryptophan. A D gene is named only where the DNA matches it firmly. Clone size is stated in some rows and not others, as once, few, many or a class when expanded.

v_gene,len,d_gene,j_gene,abundance,CDR3nt,CDR3aa
TRBV18,14,TRBD1,TRBJ1-2,few,TGTGCCAGCTCATCGACAGGGGAGGGCTATGGCTACACCTTC,CASSSTGEGYGYTF
TRBV28,13,NA,TRBJ2-1,NA,TGTGCCAGCAGTTTCCCCACGAACAATGAGCAGTTCTTC,CASSFPTNNEQFF
TRBV19,13,NA,TRBJ1-2,NA,TGTGCCAGTAGTATTTTATCTTCCTATGGCTACACCTTC,CASSILSSYGYTF
TRBV29-1,9,NA,TRBJ2-3,NA,TGCAGCGCTACAGATACGCAGTATTTT,CSATDTQYF
TRBV30,11,NA,TRBJ2-7,NA,TGTGCCTGGAGTTTGGCCTACGAGCAGTACTTC,CAWSLAYEQYF
TRBV28,14,NA,TRBJ1-3,NA,TGTGCCAGCAGTCCCAGGGCCGGAGTAAACACCATATATTTT,CASSPRAGVNTIYF
TRBV10-2,18,NA,TRBJ2-1,NA,TGCGCCAGCAGGGTCCGGGAACCCGGATTGGGACCAAACAATGAGCAGTTCTTC,CASRVREPGLGPNNEQFF
TRBV5-8,13,NA,TRBJ2-7,NA,TGTGCCAGCAGCTTGGCCGGGGTTTACGAGCAGTACTTC,CASSLAGVYEQYF
TRBV11-2,16,NA,TRBJ1-1,few,TGTGCCAGCAGCATTACGGGCCCAGAGAGGAACACTGAAGCTTTCTTT,CASSITGPERNTEAFF
TRBV7-6,14,TRBD1,TRBJ2-7,few,TGTGCCAGCAGCTCCGCAGGGGGCAGGGTCGAGCAGTACTTC,CASSSAGGRVEQYF
TRBV5-4,16,TRBD1,TRBJ1-1,NA,TGTGCCAGCATCGAAGTCCCCGGACAGGGGAACACTGAAGCTTTCTTT,CASIEVPGQGNTEAFF
TRBV6-6,15,TRBD1,TRBJ2-1,NA,TGTGCCAGCAACCCCGGGACAGGGGGTTGGAATGAGCAGTTCTTC,CASNPGTGGWNEQFF
TRBV7-2,16,NA,TRBJ2-7,NA,TGTGCCAGCAGCTCTCCTCCGGGACAAGGGATTCACGAGCAGTACTTC,CASSSPPGQGIHEQYF
TRBV27,14,NA,TRBJ2-7,NA,TGTGCCAGCAGTCGGCGAGGATCCCGCTACGAGCAGTACTTC,CASSRRGSRYEQYF
TRBV7-8,13,NA,TRBJ2-7,NA,TGTGCCAGCAGCTTCGGGATTACCTACGAGCAGTACTTC,CASSFGITYEQYF
TRBV2,13,NA,TRBJ2-7,once,TGTGCCAGCGGGGAGTCGGGGGTCTACGAGCAGTACTTC,CASGESGVYEQYF
TRBV10-1,17,TRBD2,TRBJ2-2,NA,TGCGCCAGCAGTGGGGGAACTAGCGGGAGGATCACCGGGGAGCTGTTTTTT,CASSGGTSGRITGELFF
TRBV28,15,TRBD2,TRBJ2-3,NA,TGTGCCAGCAGTTTAGGGACTAGCGGATCAGATACGCAGTATTTT,CASSLGTSGSDTQYF
TRBV5-1,15,TRBD1,TRBJ1-1,NA,TGCGCCAGCAGCGGGACAGGGACGGTGGGGACTGAAGCTTTCTTT,CASSGTGTVGTEAFF
TRBV10-3,15,NA,TRBJ1-1,NA,TGTGCCATCAGACATACAAGGACAGAGAACACTGAAGCTTTCTTT,CAIRHTRTENTEAFF
TRBV7-9,14,NA,TRBJ2-3,NA,TGTGCCAGCAGCTCACGGGACGAAACAGATACGCAGTATTTT,CASSSRDETDTQYF
TRBV27,13,NA,TRBJ2-7,NA,TGTGCCAGCAGTTCGGGCGGCTATTTGAAGCAGTACTTC,CASSSGGYLKQYF